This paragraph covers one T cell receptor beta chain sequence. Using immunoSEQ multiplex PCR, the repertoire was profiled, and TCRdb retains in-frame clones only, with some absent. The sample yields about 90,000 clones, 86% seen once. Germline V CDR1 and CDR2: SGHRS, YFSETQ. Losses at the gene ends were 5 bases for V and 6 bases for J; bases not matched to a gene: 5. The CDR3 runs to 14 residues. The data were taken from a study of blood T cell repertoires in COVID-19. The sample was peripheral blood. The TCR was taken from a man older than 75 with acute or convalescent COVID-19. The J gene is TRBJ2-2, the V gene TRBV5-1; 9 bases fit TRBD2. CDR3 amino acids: CASSLAGEAGELFF. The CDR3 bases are TGCGCCAGCAGTTTAGCGGGAGAAGCCGGGGAGCTGTTTTTT.